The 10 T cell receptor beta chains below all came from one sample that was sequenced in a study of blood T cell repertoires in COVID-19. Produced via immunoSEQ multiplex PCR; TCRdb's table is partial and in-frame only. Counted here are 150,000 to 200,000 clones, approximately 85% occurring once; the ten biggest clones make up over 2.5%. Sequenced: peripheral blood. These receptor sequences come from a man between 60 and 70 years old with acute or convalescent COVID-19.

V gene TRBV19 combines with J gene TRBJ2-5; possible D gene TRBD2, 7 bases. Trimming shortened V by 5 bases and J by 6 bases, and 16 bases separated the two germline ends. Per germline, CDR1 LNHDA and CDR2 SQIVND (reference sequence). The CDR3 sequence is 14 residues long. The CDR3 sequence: CASSAPGGGKTQYF. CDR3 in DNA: TGTGCCAGTAGTGCTCCGGGGGGCGGAAAGACCCAGTACTTC.

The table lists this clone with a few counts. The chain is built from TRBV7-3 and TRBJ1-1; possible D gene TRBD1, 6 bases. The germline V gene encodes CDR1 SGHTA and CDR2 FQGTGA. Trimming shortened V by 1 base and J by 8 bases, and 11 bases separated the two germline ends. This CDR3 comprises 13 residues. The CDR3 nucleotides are TGTGCCAGCAGCTTAATGTCTGGGACAGAAGCTTTCTTT. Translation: CASSLMSGTEAFF.

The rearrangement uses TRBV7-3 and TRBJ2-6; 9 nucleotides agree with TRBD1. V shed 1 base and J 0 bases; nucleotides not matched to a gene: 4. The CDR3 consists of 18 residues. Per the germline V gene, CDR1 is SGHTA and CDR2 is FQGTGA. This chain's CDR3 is CASSLSPTGGSGANVLTF. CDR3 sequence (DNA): TGTGCCAGCAGCTTAAGTCCGACAGGGGGCTCTGGGGCCAACGTCCTGACTTTC.

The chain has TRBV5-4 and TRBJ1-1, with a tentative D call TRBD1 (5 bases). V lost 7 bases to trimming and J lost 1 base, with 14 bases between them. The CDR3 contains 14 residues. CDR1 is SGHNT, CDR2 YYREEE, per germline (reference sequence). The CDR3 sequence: CASPSLGGNTEAFF. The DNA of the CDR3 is TGTGCCAGCCCGAGTCTGGGGGGGAACACTGAAGCTTTCTTT.

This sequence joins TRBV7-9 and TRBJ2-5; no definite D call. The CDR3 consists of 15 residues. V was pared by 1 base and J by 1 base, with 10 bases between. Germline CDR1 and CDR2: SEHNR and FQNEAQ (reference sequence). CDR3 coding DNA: TGTGCCAGCAGCTTAGGGGCTGGCTTCCAAGAGACCCAGTACTTC. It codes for CASSLGAGFQETQYF.

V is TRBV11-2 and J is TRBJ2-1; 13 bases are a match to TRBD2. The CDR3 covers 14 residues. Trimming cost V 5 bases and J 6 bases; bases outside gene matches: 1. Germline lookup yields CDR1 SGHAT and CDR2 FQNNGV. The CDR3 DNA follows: TGTGCCAGCAGCCGGACTAGCGGGAGCAATGAGCAGTTCTTC. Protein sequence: CASSRTSGSNEQFF.

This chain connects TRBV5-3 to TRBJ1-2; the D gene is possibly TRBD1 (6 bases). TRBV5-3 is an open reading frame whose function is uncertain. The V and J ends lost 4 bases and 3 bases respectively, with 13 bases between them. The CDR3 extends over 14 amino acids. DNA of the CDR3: TGTGCCAGAAGCGGACCCAGGGGATACTATGGCTACACCTTC. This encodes CARSGPRGYYGYTF.

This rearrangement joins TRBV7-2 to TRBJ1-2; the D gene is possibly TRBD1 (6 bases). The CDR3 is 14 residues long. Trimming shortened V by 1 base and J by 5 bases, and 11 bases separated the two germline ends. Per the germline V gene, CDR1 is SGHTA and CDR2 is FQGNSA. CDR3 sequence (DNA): TGTGCCAGCAGCTTAGAGGGCAGGGGATATGGCTACACCTTC. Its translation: CASSLEGRGYGYTF.

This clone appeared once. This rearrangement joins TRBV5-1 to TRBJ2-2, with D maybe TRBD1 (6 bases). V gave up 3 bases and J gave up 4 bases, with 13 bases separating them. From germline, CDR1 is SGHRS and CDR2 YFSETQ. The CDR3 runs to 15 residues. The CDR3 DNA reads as TGCGCCAGCAGCTGGGACACCCCGGGCACCGGGGAGCTGTTTTTT. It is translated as CASSWDTPGTGELFF. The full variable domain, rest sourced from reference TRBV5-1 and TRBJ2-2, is KAGVTQTPRYLIKTRGQQVTLSCSPISGHRSVSWYQQTPGQGLQFLFEYFSETQRNKGNFPGRFSGRQFSNSRSEMNVSTLELGDSALYLCASSWDTPGTGELFFGEGSRLTVL.

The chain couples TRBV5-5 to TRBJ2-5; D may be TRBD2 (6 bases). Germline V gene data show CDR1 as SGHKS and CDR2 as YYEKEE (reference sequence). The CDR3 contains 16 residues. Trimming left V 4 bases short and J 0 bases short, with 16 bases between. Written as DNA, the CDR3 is TGTGCCAGCAGCCCGGCCATGGGACTGCACCAAGAGACCCAGTACTTC. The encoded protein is CASSPAMGLHQETQYF.